One and the same sample provided the 25 T cell receptor beta chains below, sequenced in a study of shared clonotypes between healthy human individuals. TCRdb's copy holds only in-frame clones and misses some; the assay was immunoSEQ multiplex PCR. The sample holds more than 550,000 clones, about 90% seen once. Naive CD8 cells were CD45RO-negative, positively selected for CCR7, excluding terminally differentiated effector memory CD45RA+ cells. Specimen: naive CD8+ T cells sorted from blood. The receptors were gathered from a man aged 25-40 years in good health.

This chain connects TRBV21-1 to TRBJ2-7; no check of the table's D call, TRBD1, against the DNA was made. TRBV21-1 is noted as a pseudogene. The CDR3 runs 13 residues. The CDR3 DNA reads TGTGCCAGCAGCTCCCACAGGGTTTGCGAGCAGTACTTC. Encoded protein: CASSSHRVCEQYF.

The genes are TRBV5-4 and TRBJ1-3, with D tentatively TRBD1 (5 bases). CDR3 length: 15 amino acids. The V and J ends lost 4 bases and 0 bases respectively, with 11 bases between them. Germline CDR1 SGHNT, CDR2 YYREEE (reference sequence). As DNA, the CDR3 is TGTGCCAGCAGCCCATCAGGACACTCTGGAAACACCATATATTTT. Amino acid sequence: CASSPSGHSGNTIYF.

The genes are TRBV19 and TRBJ2-7, with D uncertain. The CDR3 consists of 14 residues. Per the germline V gene, CDR1 is LNHDA and CDR2 is SQIVND (reference sequence). The V end was cut by 1 base, the J end by 1 base, with 8 bases between. CDR3 protein: CASSIAGPSYEQYF. CDR3 sequence (DNA): TGTGCCAGTAGTATAGCCGGACCTTCCTACGAGCAGTACTTC. The full variable domain, in which reference TRBV19 and TRBJ2-7 provide the parts outside the CDR3, is DGGITQSPKYLFRKEGQNVTLSCEQNLNHDAMYWYRQDPGQGLRLIYYSQIVNDFQKGDIAEGYSVSREKKESFPLTVTSAQKNPTAFYLCASSIAGPSYEQYFGPGTRLTVT.

This clone showed up just a few times. Within the sample, other DNA sequences also encode this same CDR3. This chain connects TRBV27 to TRBJ2-7; D is uncertain. The germline V gene has CDR1 MNHEY and CDR2 SMNVEV (reference sequence). CDR3 length: 12 amino acids. V lost 2 bases to trimming and J lost 3 bases, with 5 bases between them. The CDR3 sequence is CASSLNGYEQYF. The DNA for the CDR3 is TGTGCCAGCAGTTTAAATGGCTACGAGCAGTACTTC.

The gene calls are TRBV7-2 and TRBJ2-1, with 10 bases aligning to TRBD2. From germline, CDR1 is SGHTA and CDR2 FQGNSA. V shed 1 base and J 8 bases; nucleotides not matched to a gene: 5. This CDR3 region has 15 residues. The CDR3 region has the DNA TGTGCCAGCAGCTTAGGAGGTCTAGCGGGAGATGAGCAGTTCTTC. Translated: CASSLGGLAGDEQFF.

On this clone: The sample holds other DNA sequences that translate to the same CDR3. The chain uses TRBV6-5 and TRBJ2-7; 9 bases are shared with TRBD1. Germline values: CDR1 MNHEY, CDR2 SVGAGI. The V segment lost 4 bases and the J segment 1 base; nucleotides outside the gene matches: 2. The CDR3 totals 14 residues. The CDR3 DNA sequence: TGTGCCAGCAGTTTGGGACAGGGTTCCTACGAGCAGTACTTC. Encoded protein: CASSLGQGSYEQYF.

The chain has TRBV11-2 and TRBJ1-1; TRBD1 aligns across 7 bases. V dropped 6 bases and J dropped 0; count of bases not matched to a gene: 13. Germline CDR1 SGHAT, CDR2 FQNNGV. CDR3 length equals 17 residues. CDR3 protein: CASRKQGRVTMNTEAFF. The DNA of the CDR3 is TGTGCCAGCAGGAAACAGGGGCGCGTAACTATGAACACTGAAGCTTTCTTT.

The chain links TRBV7-6 to TRBJ1-1; D ambiguous. Germline loops: CDR1 SGHVS, CDR2 FNYEAQ. V was pared by 5 bases and J by 1 base, with 5 bases between. This CDR3 region has 12 residues. This CDR3 is CASSGRNTEAFF. The CDR3 DNA is TGTGCCAGCAGCGGGAGGAACACTGAAGCTTTCTTT.

The chain couples TRBV5-6 to TRBJ2-1; D uncertain. Germline lookup yields CDR1 SGHDT and CDR2 YYEEEE. V was pared by 4 bases and J by 8 bases, with 10 bases between. This CDR3 contains 12 residues. The DNA for the CDR3 is TGTGCCAGCAGCCCTCATCGGGATGAGCAGTTCTTC. Its protein is CASSPHRDEQFF.

This clone was seen once. V is TRBV2 and J is TRBJ1-4; no clear D gene. The V end was cut by 8 bases, the J end by 0 bases, with 10 bases between. The CDR3 is 14 amino acids. Germline CDR1 is SNHLY and CDR2 is FYNNEI. The CDR3 nucleotides are TGTGCCAGCGAAGGAACCGCAACTAATGAAAAACTGTTTTTT. Translated, it gives CASEGTATNEKLFF.

The chain uses TRBV13 and TRBJ2-7; 8 bases match TRBD1. The CDR3 sequence is 13 residues long. Germline V gene sequence: CDR1 PRHDT, CDR2 FYEKMQ (reference sequence). V was clipped by 4 bases and J by 4 bases; unmatched bases: 3. CDR3 DNA: TGTGCCAGCAGCTCCAGGGGGCTTTACGAGCAGTACTTC. This gives the protein CASSSRGLYEQYF.

The chain carries TRBV15 and TRBJ2-5; 7 bases align to TRBD2. Germline CDR1 is LNHNV and CDR2 is YYDKDF (reference sequence). The J segment lost 4 bases and the V segment lost 0 bases, leaving 5 bases of the junction unmatched. The CDR3 runs to 15 residues. This CDR3 reads CATSREGTTRETQYF. The CDR3 coding sequence is TGTGCCACCAGCAGAGAAGGGACTACGAGAGAGACCCAGTACTTC.

J is TRBJ2-5 and V is TRBV28; D perhaps matches TRBD1 (6 bases). V lost 7 bases and J lost 5, with 11 bases in between. The length of the CDR3 is 12 residues. Germline V gives CDR1 MDHEN, CDR2 SYDVKM. CDR3 coding DNA: TGTGCCAGCAACACAGGGTGGGAGACCCAGTACTTC. This translates into CASNTGWETQYF. Together with reference TRBV28 and TRBJ2-5, the CDR3 gives the full variable domain: DVKVTQSSRYLVKRTGEKVFLECVQDMDHENMFWYRQDPGLGLRLIYFSYDVKMKEKGDIPEGYSVSREKKERFSLILESASTNQTSMYLCASNTGWETQYFGPGTRLLVL.

V is TRBV4-1 and J is TRBJ1-3; D is unresolved. The CDR3 loop spans 15 amino acids. V lost 2 bases and J lost 0, with 8 bases in between. Germline V lookup: CDR1 MGHRA, CDR2 YSYEKL. The CDR3 sequence: CASSQQEFSGNTIYF. Written as DNA, the CDR3 is TGCGCCAGCAGCCAACAGGAGTTCTCTGGAAACACCATATATTTT.

The rearrangement uses TRBV15 and TRBJ2-5; D is possibly TRBD2 (5 bases). The CDR3 is 18 residues long. Germline values: CDR1 LNHNV, CDR2 YYDKDF (reference sequence). Trimming removed 5 bases from V and 3 bases from J, with 25 bases in between. The CDR3 reads CATSVQGSSFGREETQYF. Written as DNA, the CDR3 is TGTGCCACCAGCGTACAAGGCAGTAGTTTCGGGCGGGAAGAGACCCAGTACTTC.

The chain uses TRBV30 and TRBJ2-1, with no clear D. The CDR3 runs to 11 residues. Germline V gene lookup returns CDR1 GTSNPN and CDR2 SVGIG (reference sequence). Between the trimmed V and J ends, which lost 2 bases and 9 bases, there was a span of 8 bases. The CDR3 loop is CAWSSRIEQFF. The DNA for the CDR3 is TGTGCCTGGAGTTCGAGAATTGAGCAGTTCTTC.

The chain employs TRBV7-8 and TRBJ1-6; a weak D match, TRBD1 (5 bases). The CDR3 is 17 residues long. From germline, CDR1 is SGHVS and CDR2 FQNEAQ. Deletions cut 5 bases from V and 0 bases from J, with 14 bases between. As DNA, the CDR3 is TGTGCCAGCAGCATCGGACACCCTAGCTCCTATAATTCACCCCTCCACTTT. Translation gives CASSIGHPSSYNSPLHF.

V is TRBV2 and J is TRBJ2-1, with 10 bases identical to TRBD2. The CDR3 contains 14 residues. V lost 3 bases to trimming and J lost 5 bases; unmatched junction nucleotides: 1. Germline values: CDR1 SNHLY, CDR2 FYNNEI. CDR3: CASSDLAGDNEQFF. CDR3 sequence (DNA): TGTGCCAGCAGTGACCTAGCGGGGGACAATGAGCAGTTCTTC.

The gene calls are TRBV18 and TRBJ2-7; D uncertain. Germline V gene data show CDR1 as KGHSH and CDR2 as LQKENI. This CDR3 has 15 residues. Deletions cut 1 base from V and 4 bases from J, with 14 bases between. The CDR3, as DNA: TGTGCCAGCTCACCACAGCCCACGGCGAGATACGAGCAGTACTTC. As protein: CASSPQPTARYEQYF.

The chain is built from TRBV6-6 and TRBJ2-2; D remains ambiguous. Looked up from germline, CDR1 is MNHNY and CDR2 is SVGAGI (reference sequence). The CDR3 has 16 amino acids. Deletions cut 4 bases from V and 2 bases from J, with 14 bases between. The CDR3 region has the DNA TGTGCCAGCAGTTTCAGAGGAGACCGTAACACCGGGGAGCTGTTTTTT. It encodes CASSFRGDRNTGELFF.

The V call is TRBV7-2, the J call TRBJ2-7; TRBD2 matches at 7 bases. CDR1 and CDR2 (germline): SGHTA, FQGNSA. The CDR3 covers 14 residues. The V gene end was trimmed by 6 bases and the J gene end by 4 bases; junction bases not matched to a gene: 9. CDR3 protein: CASREAGVWYEQYF. As DNA, the CDR3 is TGTGCCAGCAGGGAGGCGGGAGTATGGTACGAGCAGTACTTC. The entire variable domain, with the rest obtained from reference TRBV7-2 and TRBJ2-7, is as follows: GAGVSQSPSNKVTEKGKDVELRCDPISGHTALYWYRQSLGQGLEFLIYFQGNSAPDKSGLPSDRFSAERTGGSVSTLTIQRTQQEDSAVYLCASREAGVWYEQYFGPGTRLTVT.

V gene TRBV11-2 combines with J gene TRBJ1-4, with 8 bases matching TRBD1. With V trimmed by 3 bases and J by 2 bases, 2 bases remained unmatched. This CDR3 comprises 15 residues. Germline V gene lookup returns CDR1 SGHAT and CDR2 FQNNGV. CDR3 nucleotides: TGTGCCAGCAGCTTTAGGACAGGGACTAATGAAAAACTGTTTTTT. Amino acid sequence: CASSFRTGTNEKLFF.

This chain uses TRBV16 with TRBJ2-3; the D gene could be TRBD1 or TRBD2 (5 bases each). CDR1 is KGHSY, CDR2 FQNENV, per germline. The CDR3 is made up of 17 amino acids. Trimming removed 2 bases at V and 2 bases at J, with 17 bases between. The CDR3, as DNA: TGTGCCAGCAGCCAAGCCTTGGACGGGGCGATCACAGATACGCAGTATTTT. This codes for CASSQALDGAITDTQYF. Supplemented by reference TRBV16 and TRBJ2-3, the full variable domain reads GEEVAQTPKHLVRGEGQKAKLYCAPIKGHSYVFWYQQVLKNEFKFLISFQNENVFDETGMPKERFSAKCLPNSPCSLEIQATKLEDSAVYFCASSQALDGAITDTQYFGPGTRLTVL.

J is TRBJ2-1 and V is TRBV29-1, with D perhaps matching TRBD1 (6 bases). V lost 7 bases, J lost 5 bases, and 24 bases lay in between. The CDR3 runs to 16 residues. Per germline, CDR1 SQVTM and CDR2 ANQGSEA. CDR3 protein: CSAFPNAGQGNNEQFF. DNA of the CDR3: TGCAGCGCGTTCCCTAATGCAGGTCAGGGGAACAATGAGCAGTTCTTC.

The chain links TRBV10-2 to TRBJ1-1, with D possibly being TRBD1 (5 bases). The germline CDR1 and CDR2 sequences are WSHSY and SAAADI. V lost 0 bases, J lost 2 bases, and 10 bases lay in between. CDR3 size: 15 residues. The CDR3 reads CASSESRGLNTEAFF. CDR3 DNA sequence: TGCGCCAGCAGTGAGTCGAGGGGACTAAACACTGAAGCTTTCTTT.